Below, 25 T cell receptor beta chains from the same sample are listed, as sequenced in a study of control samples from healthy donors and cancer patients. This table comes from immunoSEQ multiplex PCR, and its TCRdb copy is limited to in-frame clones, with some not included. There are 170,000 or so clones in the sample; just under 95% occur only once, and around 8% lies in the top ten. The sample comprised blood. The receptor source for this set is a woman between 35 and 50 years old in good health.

CDR3 sequence: CASRTDSGNEQFF. Here the CDR3 DNA reads TGTGCCAGCCGGACCGACTCGGGCAATGAGCAGTTCTTC. The rearrangement links TRBV18 to TRBJ2-1, with D unclear. Germline V gene lookup returns CDR1 KGHSH and CDR2 LQKENI. V was shortened by 8 bases and J by 6 bases, with 14 bases between the two germline ends. CDR3 length equals 13 residues.

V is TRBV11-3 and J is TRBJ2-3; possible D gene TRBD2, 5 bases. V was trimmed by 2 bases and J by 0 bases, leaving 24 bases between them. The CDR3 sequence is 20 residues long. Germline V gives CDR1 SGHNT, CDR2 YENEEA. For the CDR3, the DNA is TGTGCCAGCAGCTTACCCCTGGTTCGGGCGGGCCTCGGAAGCACAGATACGCAGTATTTT. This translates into CASSLPLVRAGLGSTDTQYF.

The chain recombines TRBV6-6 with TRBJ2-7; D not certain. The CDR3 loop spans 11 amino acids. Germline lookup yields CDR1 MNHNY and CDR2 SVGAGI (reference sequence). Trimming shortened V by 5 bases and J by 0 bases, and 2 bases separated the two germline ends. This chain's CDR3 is CASSRSYEQYF. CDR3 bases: TGTGCCAGCAGTCGCTCCTACGAGCAGTACTTC.

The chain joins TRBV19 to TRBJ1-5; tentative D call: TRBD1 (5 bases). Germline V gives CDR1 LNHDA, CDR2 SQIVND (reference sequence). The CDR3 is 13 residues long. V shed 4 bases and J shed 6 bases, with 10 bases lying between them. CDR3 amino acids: CASSKGKGQPQHF. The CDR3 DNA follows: TGTGCCAGTAGTAAGGGGAAGGGTCAGCCCCAGCATTTT.

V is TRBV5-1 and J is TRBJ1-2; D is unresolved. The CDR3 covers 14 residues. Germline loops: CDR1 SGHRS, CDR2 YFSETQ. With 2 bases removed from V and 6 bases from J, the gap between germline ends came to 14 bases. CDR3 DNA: TGCGCCAGCAGCTTAGATTGGGATAAGGATGGCTACACCTTC. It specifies CASSLDWDKDGYTF.

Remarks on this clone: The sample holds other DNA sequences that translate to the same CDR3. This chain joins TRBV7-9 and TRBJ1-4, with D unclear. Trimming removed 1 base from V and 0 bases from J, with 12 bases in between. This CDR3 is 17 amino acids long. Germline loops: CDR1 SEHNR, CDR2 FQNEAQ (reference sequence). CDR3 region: CASSLGVPGATNEKLFF. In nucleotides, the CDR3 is TGTGCCAGCAGCTTAGGGGTGCCCGGGGCAACTAATGAAAAACTGTTTTTT.

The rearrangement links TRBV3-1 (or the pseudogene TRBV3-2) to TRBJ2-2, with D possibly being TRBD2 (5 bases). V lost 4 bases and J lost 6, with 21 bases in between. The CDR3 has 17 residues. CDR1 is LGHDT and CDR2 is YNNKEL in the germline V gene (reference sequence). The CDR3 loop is CASSPPGRRFVAGELFF. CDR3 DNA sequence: TGTGCCAGCAGCCCGCCGGGAAGGCGATTTGTGGCCGGGGAGCTGTTTTTT.

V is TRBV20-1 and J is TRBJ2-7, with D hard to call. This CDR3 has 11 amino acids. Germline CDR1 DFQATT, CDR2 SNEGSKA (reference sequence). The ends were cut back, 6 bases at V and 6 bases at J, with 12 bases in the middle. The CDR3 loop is CSAAKQGEQYF. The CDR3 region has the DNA TGCAGTGCCGCTAAACAAGGCGAGCAGTACTTC.

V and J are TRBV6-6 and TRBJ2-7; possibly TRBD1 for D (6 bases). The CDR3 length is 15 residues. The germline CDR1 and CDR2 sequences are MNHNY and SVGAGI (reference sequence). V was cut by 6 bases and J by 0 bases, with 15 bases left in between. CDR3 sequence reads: CASREGGRSSYEQYF. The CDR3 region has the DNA TGTGCCAGCAGAGAAGGGGGACGGAGCTCCTACGAGCAGTACTTC.

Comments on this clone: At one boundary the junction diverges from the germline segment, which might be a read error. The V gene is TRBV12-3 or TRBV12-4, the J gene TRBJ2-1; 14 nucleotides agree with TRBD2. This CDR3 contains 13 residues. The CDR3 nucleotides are TGTGCCAGCAGGCCTTCCGGGACTAGCGGGAGTCTCTTC. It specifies CASRPSGTSGSLF.

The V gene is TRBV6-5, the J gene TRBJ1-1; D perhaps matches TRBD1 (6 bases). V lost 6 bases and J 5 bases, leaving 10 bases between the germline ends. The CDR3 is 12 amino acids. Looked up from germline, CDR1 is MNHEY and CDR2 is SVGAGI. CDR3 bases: TGTGCCAGCAGCCCGGACAGTACTGAAGCTTTCTTT. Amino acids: CASSPDSTEAFF.

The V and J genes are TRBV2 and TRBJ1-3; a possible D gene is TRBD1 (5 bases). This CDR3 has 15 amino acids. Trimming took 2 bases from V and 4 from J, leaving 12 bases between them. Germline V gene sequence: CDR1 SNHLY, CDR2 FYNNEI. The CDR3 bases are TGTGCCAGCAGTGAATTAAGGGGCTTAGGAAACACCATATATTTT. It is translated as CASSELRGLGNTIYF.

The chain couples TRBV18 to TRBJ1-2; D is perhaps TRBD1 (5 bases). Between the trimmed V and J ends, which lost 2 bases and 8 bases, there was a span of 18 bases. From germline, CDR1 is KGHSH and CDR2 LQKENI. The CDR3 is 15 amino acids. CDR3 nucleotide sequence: TGTGCCAGCTCACCAACGGCAGGGTCTACGATCGGCTACACCTTC. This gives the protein CASSPTAGSTIGYTF.

In nucleotides, the CDR3 is TGTGCCAGCAGTTATCGACAGTACAGGGGGTACGAGCAGTACTTC. Amino acid sequence: CASSYRQYRGYEQYF. The V call is TRBV2, the J call TRBJ2-7, with 8 nucleotides matching TRBD1. This CDR3 has 15 amino acids. The V gene's germline CDR1 is SNHLY and CDR2 FYNNEI. V was clipped by 5 bases and J by 4 bases; unmatched bases: 10.

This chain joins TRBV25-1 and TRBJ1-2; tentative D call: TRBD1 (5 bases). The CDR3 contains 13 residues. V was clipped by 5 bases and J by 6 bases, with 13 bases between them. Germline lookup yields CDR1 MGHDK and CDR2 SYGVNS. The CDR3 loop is CASSRQYANGYTF. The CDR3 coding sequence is TGTGCCAGCAGTCGACAGTACGCGAATGGCTACACCTTC.

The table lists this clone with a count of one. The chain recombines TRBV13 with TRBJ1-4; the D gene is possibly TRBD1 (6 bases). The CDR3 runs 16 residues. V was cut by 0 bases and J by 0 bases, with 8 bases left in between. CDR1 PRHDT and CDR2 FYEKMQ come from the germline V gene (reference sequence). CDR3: CASSLGQGTTNEKLFF. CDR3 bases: TGTGCCAGCAGCTTAGGCCAGGGGACAACTAATGAAAAACTGTTTTTT. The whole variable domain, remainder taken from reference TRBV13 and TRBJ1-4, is AAGVIQSPRHLIKEKRETATLKCYPIPRHDTVYWYQQGPGQDPQFLISFYEKMQSDKGSIPDRFSAQQFSDYHSELNMSSLELGDSALYFCASSLGQGTTNEKLFFGSGTQLSVL.

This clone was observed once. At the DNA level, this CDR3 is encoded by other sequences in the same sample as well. The DNA for the CDR3 is TGTGCCAGCAGTTTTCGGAGGAACACTGAAGCTTTCTTT. It yields the protein CASSFRRNTEAFF. The chain is built from TRBV27 and TRBJ1-1; D gene uncertain. V was trimmed by 3 bases and J by 1 base, leaving 6 bases between them. The CDR3 runs to 13 residues. Germline V gene data show CDR1 as MNHEY and CDR2 as SMNVEV (reference sequence).

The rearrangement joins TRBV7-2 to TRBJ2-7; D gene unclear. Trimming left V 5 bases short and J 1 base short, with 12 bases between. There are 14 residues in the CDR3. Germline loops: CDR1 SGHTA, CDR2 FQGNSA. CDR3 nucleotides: TGTGCCAGCAGCCCCCCCCCGGTATCCTACGAGCAGTACTTC. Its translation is CASSPPPVSYEQYF. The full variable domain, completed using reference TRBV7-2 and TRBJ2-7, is GAGVSQSPSNKVTEKGKDVELRCDPISGHTALYWYRQSLGQGLEFLIYFQGNSAPDKSGLPSDRFSAERTGGSVSTLTIQRTQQEDSAVYLCASSPPPVSYEQYFGPGTRLTVT.

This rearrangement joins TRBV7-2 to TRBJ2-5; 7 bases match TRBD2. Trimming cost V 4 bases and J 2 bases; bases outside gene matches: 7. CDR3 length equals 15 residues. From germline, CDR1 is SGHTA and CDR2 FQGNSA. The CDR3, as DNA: TGTGCCAGCAGCTCCTTGGCTAGCGGACAAGAGACCCAGTACTTC. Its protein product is CASSSLASGQETQYF.

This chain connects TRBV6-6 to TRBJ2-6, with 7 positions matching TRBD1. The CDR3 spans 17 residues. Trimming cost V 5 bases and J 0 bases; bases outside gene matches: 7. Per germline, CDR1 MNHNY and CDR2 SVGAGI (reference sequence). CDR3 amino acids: CASSHRGAFSGANVLTF. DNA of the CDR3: TGTGCCAGCAGTCACAGGGGCGCCTTCTCTGGGGCCAACGTCCTGACTTTC.

The CDR3 spells CASSSGLGNQPQHF. The CDR3 region has the DNA TGTGCCAGCAGCTCGGGACTCGGGAATCAGCCCCAGCATTTT. The genes are TRBV7-2 and TRBJ1-5; a possible D gene is TRBD1 (5 bases). Trimming took off 4 bases at V and 4 bases at J, with 11 bases between the two ends. CDR3 length: 14 amino acids. Germline values: CDR1 SGHTA, CDR2 FQGNSA. The full variable domain, its missing parts supplied by reference TRBV7-2 and TRBJ1-5, is GAGVSQSPSNKVTEKGKDVELRCDPISGHTALYWYRQSLGQGLEFLIYFQGNSAPDKSGLPSDRFSAERTGGSVSTLTIQRTQQEDSAVYLCASSSGLGNQPQHFGDGTRLSIL.

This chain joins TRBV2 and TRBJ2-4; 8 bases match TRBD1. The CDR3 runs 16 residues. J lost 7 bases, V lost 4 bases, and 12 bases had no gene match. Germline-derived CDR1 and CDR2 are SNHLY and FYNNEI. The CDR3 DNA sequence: TGTGCCAGCAGTGGCGCGCTGGGACAGGTGGTGAACATTCAGTACTTC. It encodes CASSGALGQVVNIQYF.

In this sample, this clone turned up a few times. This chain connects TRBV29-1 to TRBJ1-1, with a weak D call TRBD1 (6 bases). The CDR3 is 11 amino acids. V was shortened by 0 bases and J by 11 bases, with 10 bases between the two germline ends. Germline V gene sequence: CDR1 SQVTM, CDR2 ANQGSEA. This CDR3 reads CSVEEQGRAFF. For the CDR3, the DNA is TGCAGCGTTGAAGAACAGGGTAGGGCTTTCTTT.

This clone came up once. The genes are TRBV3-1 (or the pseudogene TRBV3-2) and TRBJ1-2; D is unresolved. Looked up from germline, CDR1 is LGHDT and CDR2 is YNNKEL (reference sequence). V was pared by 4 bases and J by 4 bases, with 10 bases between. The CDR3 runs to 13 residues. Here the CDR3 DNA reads TGTGCCAGCAGCCTCGGACGGATCTATGGCTACACCTTC. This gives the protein CASSLGRIYGYTF.

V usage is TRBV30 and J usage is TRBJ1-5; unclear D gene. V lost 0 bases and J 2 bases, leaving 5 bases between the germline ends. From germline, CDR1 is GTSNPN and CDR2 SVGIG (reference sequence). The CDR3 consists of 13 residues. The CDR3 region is CAWSVLGNQPQHF. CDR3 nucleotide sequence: TGTGCCTGGAGTGTACTAGGCAATCAGCCCCAGCATTTT.